One sample yielded the 18 T cell receptor beta chains listed below, sequenced in a study of somatic mutations in cytotoxic T cells in rheumatoid arthritis. Sequencing was performed with immunoSEQ multiplex PCR; in TCRdb, only in-frame clones are kept and a portion is missing. The sample shows more than 15,000 clones, around 85% of them seen only once. The sequencing input was CD8+ T cells sorted from blood. These receptors originate from a middle-aged woman with rheumatoid arthritis.

This sequence joins TRBV6-1 and TRBJ2-3; maybe TRBD1 (6 bases). This CDR3 region has 15 residues. Trimming pared 8 bases from V and 1 base from J, leaving 16 bases between. Germline V CDR1 and CDR2: MNHNS, SASEGT. The CDR3, as DNA: TGTGCCAGCTTCTACAGGGAGAGGGGCACAGATACGCAGTATTTT. Residues: CASFYRERGTDTQYF.

J is TRBJ1-1 and V is TRBV5-4; D is unclear. The CDR3 runs 12 residues. CDR1 SGHNT and CDR2 YYREEE come from the germline V gene (reference sequence). Trimming removed 4 bases from V and 10 bases from J, with 14 bases in between. Here the CDR3 reads CASSEDFNGAFF. CDR3 coding DNA: TGTGCCAGCAGCGAGGACTTTAACGGAGCTTTCTTT.

This clone occurred a few times. The chain employs TRBV13 and TRBJ1-3; D ambiguous. Germline CDR1 is PRHDT and CDR2 is FYEKMQ (reference sequence). V dropped 1 base and J dropped 0 bases, with 7 bases sitting between them. The CDR3 length is 15 residues. CDR3 sequence (DNA): TGTGCCAGCAGCTTAGAAACTGCCTCTGGAAACACCATATATTTT. It translates to CASSLETASGNTIYF.

Here the CDR3 DNA reads TGTGCCAGCAGCTTATCAGGGGCAGGCTACGAGCAGTACTTC. Translating it yields CASSLSGAGYEQYF. The chain combines TRBV7-6 with TRBJ2-7; the D gene is possibly TRBD1 (6 bases). Germline CDR1 reads SGHVS; CDR2 reads FNYEAQ. V lost 2 bases and J lost 3, with 11 bases in between. The CDR3 totals 14 residues.

The chain has TRBV19 and TRBJ2-1; 7 nucleotides line up with TRBD1. Unmatched junction bases numbered 10, after V lost 8 bases and J lost 0 bases. Per the germline V gene, CDR1 is LNHDA and CDR2 is SQIVND (reference sequence). This CDR3 has 16 amino acids. As DNA, the CDR3 is TGTGCCAGTGTGGGGGACAGTGCTAGCTCCTACAATGAGCAGTTCTTC. Translating it yields CASVGDSASSYNEQFF.

CDR3 region: CASSPTGAEGYTF. As DNA, the CDR3 is TGTGCCAGCAGCCCGACAGGGGCGGAGGGCTACACCTTC. This chain uses TRBV2 with TRBJ1-2; 8 bases agree with TRBD1. CDR1 is SNHLY and CDR2 is FYNNEI in the germline V gene. The CDR3 contains 13 residues. The V and J ends lost 6 bases and 8 bases, in that order; junction bases with no gene match: 8.

This clone was counted a single time. The chain uses TRBV25-1 and TRBJ2-7, with D possibly TRBD2 on 5 matching bases. CDR3 size: 13 residues. Germline V gene sequence: CDR1 MGHDK, CDR2 SYGVNS. Trimming removed 6 bases at V and 4 bases at J, with 13 bases between. The CDR3 DNA reads TGTGCCAGCAGATGGGGAGAGAGGTACGAGCAGTACTTC. Amino acids: CASRWGERYEQYF.

The genes are TRBV10-3 and TRBJ2-5; 9 bases are shared with TRBD1. The J call is uncertain, as TRBJ2-7 better fits the DNA end. This CDR3 region has 13 residues. Per germline, CDR1 ENHRY and CDR2 SYGVKD. CDR3 loop: CAISDTGGVEQYF. CDR3 coding DNA: TGTGCCATCAGTGACACAGGGGGCGTCGAGCAGTACTTC.

CDR3 sequence (DNA): TGTGCCTGTCCTGCACTAGCGGGGCCTACAGATACGCAGTATTTT. Translation gives CACPALAGPTDTQYF. V usage is TRBV30 and J usage is TRBJ2-3, with 10 bases lining up with TRBD2. Germline V gene sequence: CDR1 GTSNPN, CDR2 SVGIG (reference sequence). The CDR3 length is 15 residues. V lost 6 bases to trimming and J lost 3 bases; unmatched junction nucleotides: 9.

This clone was found a few times. The chain couples TRBV19 to TRBJ1-1; D unresolved. Germline V CDR1 and CDR2: LNHDA, SQIVND (reference sequence). V gave up 3 bases and J gave up 2 bases, with 13 bases separating them. The CDR3 is 15 amino acids. CDR3 protein: CASSMGGNVNTEAFF. The CDR3 bases are TGTGCCAGTAGTATGGGAGGGAACGTTAACACTGAAGCTTTCTTT. Full variable domain (remainder filled in from reference TRBV19 and TRBJ1-1): DGGITQSPKYLFRKEGQNVTLSCEQNLNHDAMYWYRQDPGQGLRLIYYSQIVNDFQKGDIAEGYSVSREKKESFPLTVTSAQKNPTAFYLCASSMGGNVNTEAFFGQGTRLTVV.

This clone has a single count. The CDR3 sequence is CASSWGAEAFF. The DNA of the CDR3 is TGTGCCAGTTCGTGGGGGGCTGAAGCTTTCTTT. The V gene is TRBV6-5, the J gene TRBJ1-1; D is possibly TRBD1 (5 bases). V gave up 9 bases and J gave up 6 bases, with 11 bases separating them. Germline-derived CDR1 and CDR2 are MNHEY and SVGAGI. The CDR3 covers 11 residues.

This clone has a handful of counts. V gene TRBV30 combines with J gene TRBJ1-1; a possible D gene is TRBD1 (6 bases). Germline CDR1 GTSNPN, CDR2 SVGIG (reference sequence). This CDR3 comprises 15 residues. V was shortened by 0 bases and J by 0 bases, with 11 bases between the two germline ends. CDR3 nucleotides: TGTGCCTGGAGTGTCCTACAGGGCATGAACACTGAAGCTTTCTTT. It translates to CAWSVLQGMNTEAFF.

This chain joins TRBV4-1 and TRBJ1-5; D is ambiguous. Per the germline V gene, CDR1 is MGHRA and CDR2 is YSYEKL. Trimming stripped 0 bases from V and 2 bases from J, with 8 bases between. The CDR3 has 15 amino acids. This CDR3 reads CASSQDGGGNQPQHF. CDR3 bases: TGCGCCAGCAGCCAAGACGGCGGGGGCAATCAGCCCCAGCATTTT.

This rearrangement joins TRBV27 to TRBJ1-2; D is ambiguous. The CDR3 consists of 13 residues. V lost 6 bases, J lost 2 bases, and 10 bases lay in between. Germline V gene data show CDR1 as MNHEY and CDR2 as SMNVEV (reference sequence). The CDR3: CASSPGSNYGYTF. The CDR3 DNA follows: TGTGCCAGCAGCCCGGGTTCCAACTATGGCTACACCTTC.

The genes are TRBV14 and TRBJ2-7; TRBD2 matches 11 bases. Trimming took 8 bases from V and 2 from J; bases not matched to a gene: 2. Germline CDR1 SGHDN, CDR2 FVKESK. The CDR3 consists of 13 residues. The CDR3 region has the DNA TGTGCCAGCGCACTAGCGGGGGCCTACGAGCAGTACTTC. This translates into CASALAGAYEQYF.

The chain joins TRBV5-6 to TRBJ2-3; D is perhaps TRBD2 (7 bases). The length of the CDR3 is 16 residues. Germline V lookup: CDR1 SGHDT, CDR2 YYEEEE. With 4 bases removed from V and 3 bases from J, the gap between germline ends came to 18 bases. The CDR3 here is CASSPPSGGGTDTQYF. The CDR3 DNA sequence: TGTGCCAGCAGCCCCCCTAGCGGAGGGGGGACAGATACGCAGTATTTT. Variable domain in full (rest from reference TRBV5-6 and TRBJ2-3): DAGVTQSPTHLIKTRGQQVTLRCSPKSGHDTVSWYQQALGQGPQFIFQYYEEEERQRGNFPDRFSGHQFPNYSSELNVNALLLGDSALYLCASSPPSGGGTDTQYFGPGTRLTVL.

The chain uses TRBV5-4 and TRBJ2-7, with D perhaps matching TRBD2 (5 bases). The CDR3 has 13 amino acids. From germline, CDR1 is SGHNT and CDR2 YYREEE (reference sequence). Trimming removed 2 bases from V and 2 bases from J, with 8 bases in between. The CDR3 spells CASSFGEPYEQYF. For the CDR3, the DNA is TGTGCCAGCAGCTTCGGGGAGCCCTACGAGCAGTACTTC.

This chain's CDR3 is CASSEVTDSGNTIYF. The CDR3 nucleotides read TGTGCCAGCAGTGAAGTGACAGACTCTGGAAACACCATATATTTT. This sequence joins TRBV6-1 and TRBJ1-3, with a possible D match to TRBD1 (5 bases). V was cut by 1 base and J by 0 bases, with 7 bases left in between. Germline lookup yields CDR1 MNHNS and CDR2 SASEGT. The CDR3 spans 15 residues.